Detailed here is one TCR beta chain. Its antigen is undetermined. The data stem from a study of T cell responses to AZD1222 COVID-19 vaccine. Data came from immunoSEQ multiplex PCR; TCRdb stores just in-frame clones and leaves some out. The top ten clones hold about a tenth of a sample with roughly 150,000 clones, 85% to 90% of them seen once. Study-level findings and limits: Spike-specific TCR breadth and depth went up after people got two AZD1222 doses. Reports indicate that nearly half of spike-specific TCRs are directed at unmutated variant regions. The donors showed a predominance of white British ancestry and of females, with possible underestimation of clonal diversity.

This CDR3 comprises 15 residues. V shed 5 bases and J shed 2 bases, with 16 bases lying between them. Germline CDR1 and CDR2: PRHDT and FYEKMQ (reference sequence). Specimen: peripheral blood, collected 28 days after the second AZD1222 dose. The V gene is TRBV13, the J gene TRBJ2-7, with D perhaps TRBD2 (5 bases). This sequence was found in an adult who received the AZD1222 COVID-19 vaccine. The CDR3 DNA reads TGTGCCAGCAGCCCTGACGGAGGTAGAGCCTACGAGCAGTACTTC. Its protein product is CASSPDGGRAYEQYF. The complete variable domain, with remaining parts taken from reference TRBV13 and TRBJ2-7, reads AAGVIQSPRHLIKEKRETATLKCYPIPRHDTVYWYQQGPGQDPQFLISFYEKMQSDKGSIPDRFSAQQFSDYHSELNMSSLELGDSALYFCASSPDGGRAYEQYFGPGTRLTVT.